The present entry profiles one T cell receptor beta chain with its context. Its antigen is undetermined. The naive gate required viable CD3+CD4+ or CD3+CD8+ cells with CCR7+CD45RA+CD45RO-CD95-CD27+CD28+ phenotype. The related graft donor's blood sample was taken on the day of bone marrow donation. The sample belongs to a study of T cells after posttransplantation cyclophosphamide. The study's findings and limits: Recipient CMV seropositivity and CMV reactivation strongly tracked TRB clonality. Donor CD8+ memory clones often dominated recipient blood repertoires at later times.

Using immunoSEQ multiplex PCR, the repertoire was profiled, and TCRdb retains in-frame clones only, with some absent. Found here are about 9,700 clones, nearly 98% of them singletons; the top ten hold roughly 0.25%. Sequencing was done on a sample of naive CD4+ T cells sorted from PBMCs. This receptor was taken from a woman in her fifties or sixties in good health, CMV-negative, and a related stem cell transplant donor.

The CDR3: CASSYSPKMSTIYF. In DNA form, the CDR3 reads TGTGCCAGCAGTTACTCACCGAAAATGAGCACCATATATTTT. V usage is TRBV6-5 and J usage is TRBJ1-3; D unresolved. Germline lookup yields CDR1 MNHEY and CDR2 SVGAGI. The CDR3 covers 14 residues. V was cut by 0 bases and J by 9 bases, with 12 bases left in between.